This T cell receptor (beta chain) comes out of a study of beta chain features in type 1 diabetes. CDR1 and CDR2 from the germline V gene are SGDLS and YYNGEE. The CDR3 consists of 15 residues. V lost 3 bases to trimming and J lost 2 bases, with 15 bases between them. Every bit of the isolated RNA underwent reverse transcription, so sequencing read expressed TCRB transcripts. Measured with immunoSEQ multiplex PCR; TCRdb has only the in-frame clones, and not every one. The sample yields hundreds of thousands of clones, 15% to 19% seen once. This clone has more than one count but fewer than ten. The sequenced material came from naive CD4+ T cells from blood. This sequence originates from a man aged 18 to 29 in good health. V usage is TRBV9 and J usage is TRBJ2-7; D remains unclear. CDR3 nucleotides: TGTGCCAGCAGCGCCCACCTGAGCTATGCCTACGAGCAGTACTTC. It yields the protein CASSAHLSYAYEQYF.